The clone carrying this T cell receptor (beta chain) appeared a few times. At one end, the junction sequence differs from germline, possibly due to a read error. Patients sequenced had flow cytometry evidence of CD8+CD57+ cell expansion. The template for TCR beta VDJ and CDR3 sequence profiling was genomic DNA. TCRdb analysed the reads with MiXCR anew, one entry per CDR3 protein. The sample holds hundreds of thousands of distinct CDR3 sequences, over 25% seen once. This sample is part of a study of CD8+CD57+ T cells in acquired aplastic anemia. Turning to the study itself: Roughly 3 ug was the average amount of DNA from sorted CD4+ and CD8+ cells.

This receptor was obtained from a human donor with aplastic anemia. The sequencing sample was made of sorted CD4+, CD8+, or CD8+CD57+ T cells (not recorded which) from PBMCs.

CDR3 loop: CASSEGGTGFEQYF. The CDR3, as DNA: TGTGCCAGCAGTGAAGGGGGGACAGGGTTCGAGCAGTACTTC. The chain is built from TRBV10-3 and TRBJ2-7; 9 bases are a match to TRBD1. CDR1 is ENHRY, CDR2 SYGVKD, per germline. The CDR3 is 14 amino acids.